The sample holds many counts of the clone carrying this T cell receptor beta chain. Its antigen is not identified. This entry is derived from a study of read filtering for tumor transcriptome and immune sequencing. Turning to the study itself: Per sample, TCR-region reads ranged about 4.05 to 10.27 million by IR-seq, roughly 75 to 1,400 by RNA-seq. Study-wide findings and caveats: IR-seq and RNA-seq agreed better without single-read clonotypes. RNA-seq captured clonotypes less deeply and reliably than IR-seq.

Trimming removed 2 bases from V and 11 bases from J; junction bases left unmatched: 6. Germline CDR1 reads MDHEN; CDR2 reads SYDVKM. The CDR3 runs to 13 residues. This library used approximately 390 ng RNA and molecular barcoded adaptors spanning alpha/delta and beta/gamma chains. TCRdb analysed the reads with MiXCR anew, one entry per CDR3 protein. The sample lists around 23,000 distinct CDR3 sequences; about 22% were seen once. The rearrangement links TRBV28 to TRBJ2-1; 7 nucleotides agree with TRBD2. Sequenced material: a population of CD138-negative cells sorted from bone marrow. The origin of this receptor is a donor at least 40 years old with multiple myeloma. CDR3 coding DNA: TGTGCCAGCAGTTTAGCGGGGGTCATAAAGCAGTTCTTC. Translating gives CASSLAGVIKQFF.